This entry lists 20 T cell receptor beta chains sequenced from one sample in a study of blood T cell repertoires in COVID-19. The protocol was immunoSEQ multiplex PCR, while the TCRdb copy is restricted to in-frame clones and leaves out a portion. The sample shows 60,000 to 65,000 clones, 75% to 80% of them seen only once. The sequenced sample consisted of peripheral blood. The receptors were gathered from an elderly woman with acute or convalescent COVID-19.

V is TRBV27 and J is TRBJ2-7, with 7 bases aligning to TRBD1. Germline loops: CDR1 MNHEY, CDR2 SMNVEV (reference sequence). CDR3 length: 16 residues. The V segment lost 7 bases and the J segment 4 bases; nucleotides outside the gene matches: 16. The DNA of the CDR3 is TGTGCCAGCACCCCTACCGGGACAGCCAGGAGGTACGAGCAGTACTTC. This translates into CASTPTGTARRYEQYF.

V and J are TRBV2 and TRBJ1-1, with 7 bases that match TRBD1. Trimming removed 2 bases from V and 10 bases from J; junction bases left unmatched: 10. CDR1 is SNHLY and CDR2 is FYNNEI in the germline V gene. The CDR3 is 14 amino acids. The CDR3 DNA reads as TGTGCCAGCAGTGAACAGACAGGGCGGAGAGGAGCTTTCTTT. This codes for CASSEQTGRRGAFF.

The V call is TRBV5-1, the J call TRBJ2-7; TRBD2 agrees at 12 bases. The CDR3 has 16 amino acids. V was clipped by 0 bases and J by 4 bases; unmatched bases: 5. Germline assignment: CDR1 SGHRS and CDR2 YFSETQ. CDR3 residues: CASSLGTLAGGYEQYF. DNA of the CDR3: TGCGCCAGCAGCTTGGGGACTCTAGCGGGAGGGTACGAGCAGTACTTC.

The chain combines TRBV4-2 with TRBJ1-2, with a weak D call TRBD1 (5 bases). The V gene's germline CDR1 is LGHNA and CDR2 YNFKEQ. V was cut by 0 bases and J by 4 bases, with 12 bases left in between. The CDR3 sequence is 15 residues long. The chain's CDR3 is CASSQDTQASYGYTF. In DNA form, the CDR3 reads TGTGCCAGCAGCCAAGACACACAGGCCTCCTATGGCTACACCTTC.

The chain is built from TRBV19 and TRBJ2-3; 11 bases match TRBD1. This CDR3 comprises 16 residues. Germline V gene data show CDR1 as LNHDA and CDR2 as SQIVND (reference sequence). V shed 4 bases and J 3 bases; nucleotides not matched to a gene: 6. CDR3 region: CASSTGTGGWTDTQYF. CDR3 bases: TGTGCCAGTAGTACCGGGACAGGGGGTTGGACAGATACGCAGTATTTT. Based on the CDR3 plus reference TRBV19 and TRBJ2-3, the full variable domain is DGGITQSPKYLFRKEGQNVTLSCEQNLNHDAMYWYRQDPGQGLRLIYYSQIVNDFQKGDIAEGYSVSREKKESFPLTVTSAQKNPTAFYLCASSTGTGGWTDTQYFGPGTRLTVL.

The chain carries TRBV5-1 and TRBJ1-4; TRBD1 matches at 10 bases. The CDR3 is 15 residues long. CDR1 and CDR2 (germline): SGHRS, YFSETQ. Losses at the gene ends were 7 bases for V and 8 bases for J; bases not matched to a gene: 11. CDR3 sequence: CASGIYGTGEEKLFF. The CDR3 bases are TGCGCCAGCGGAATATATGGGACAGGGGAGGAAAAACTGTTTTTT.

As DNA, the CDR3 is TGTGCCAGCTCACCAGAGACAGCCTATGGCTACACCTTC. Protein product: CASSPETAYGYTF. The rearrangement links TRBV18 to TRBJ1-2; perhaps TRBD1 as D (5 bases). This CDR3 contains 13 residues. The germline CDR1 and CDR2 sequences are KGHSH and LQKENI. Trimming took 2 bases from V and 4 from J, leaving 8 bases between them.

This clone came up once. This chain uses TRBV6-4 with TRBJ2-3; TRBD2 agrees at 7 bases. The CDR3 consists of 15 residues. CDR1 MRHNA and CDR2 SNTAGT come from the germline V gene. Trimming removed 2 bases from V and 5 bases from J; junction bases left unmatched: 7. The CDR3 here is CASSDRAGDRDTQYF. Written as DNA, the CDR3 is TGTGCCAGCAGTGACAGGGCGGGAGACAGAGATACGCAGTATTTT.

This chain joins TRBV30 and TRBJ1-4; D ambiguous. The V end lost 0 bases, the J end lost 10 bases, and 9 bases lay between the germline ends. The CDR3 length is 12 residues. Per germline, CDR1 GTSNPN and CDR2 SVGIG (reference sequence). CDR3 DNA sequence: TGTGCCTGGAGTGTCTCGGTCGGAAAACTGTTTTTT. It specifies CAWSVSVGKLFF.

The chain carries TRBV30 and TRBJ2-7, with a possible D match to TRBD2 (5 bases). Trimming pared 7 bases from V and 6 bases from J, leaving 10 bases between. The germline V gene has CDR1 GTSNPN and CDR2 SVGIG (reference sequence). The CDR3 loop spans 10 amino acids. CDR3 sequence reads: CAFITSEQYF. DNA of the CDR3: TGTGCCTTTATAACTAGCGAGCAGTACTTC.

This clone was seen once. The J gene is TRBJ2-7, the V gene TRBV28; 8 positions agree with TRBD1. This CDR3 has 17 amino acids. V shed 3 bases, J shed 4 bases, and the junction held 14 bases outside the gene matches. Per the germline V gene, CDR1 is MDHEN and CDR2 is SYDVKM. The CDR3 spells CASSFPGTGNPSYEQYF. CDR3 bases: TGTGCCAGCAGTTTCCCTGGGACAGGAAATCCTTCGTACGAGCAGTACTTC.

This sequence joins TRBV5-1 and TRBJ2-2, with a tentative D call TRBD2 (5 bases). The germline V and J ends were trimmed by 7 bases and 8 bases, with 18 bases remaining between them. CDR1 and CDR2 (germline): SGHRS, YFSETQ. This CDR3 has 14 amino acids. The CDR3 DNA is TGCGCCAGCCGGCGTTCCTTGGGCGGGGGGGAGCTGTTTTTT. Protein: CASRRSLGGGELFF.

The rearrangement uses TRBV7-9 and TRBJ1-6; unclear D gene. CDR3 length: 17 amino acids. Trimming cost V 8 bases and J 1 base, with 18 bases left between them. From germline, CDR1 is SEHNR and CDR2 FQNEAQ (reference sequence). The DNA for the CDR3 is TGTGCCAGCGCCTCCTCAGATCCGGGGTCCTATAATTCACCCCTCCACTTT. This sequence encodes CASASSDPGSYNSPLHF. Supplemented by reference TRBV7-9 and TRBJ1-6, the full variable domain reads DTGVSQNPRHKITKRGQNVTFRCDPISEHNRLYWYRQTLGQGPEFLTYFQNEAQLEKSRLLSDRFSAERPKGSFSTLEIQRTEQGDSAMYLCASASSDPGSYNSPLHFGNGTRLTVT.

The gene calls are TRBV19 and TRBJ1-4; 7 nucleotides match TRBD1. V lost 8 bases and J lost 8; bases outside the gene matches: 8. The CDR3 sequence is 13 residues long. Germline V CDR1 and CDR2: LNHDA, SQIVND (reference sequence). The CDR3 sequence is CASSDRPWEKLFF. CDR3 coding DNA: TGTGCCAGTTCGGACAGGCCGTGGGAAAAACTGTTTTTT.

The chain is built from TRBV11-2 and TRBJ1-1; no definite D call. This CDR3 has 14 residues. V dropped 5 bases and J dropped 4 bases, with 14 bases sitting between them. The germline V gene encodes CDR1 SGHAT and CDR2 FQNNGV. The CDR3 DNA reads TGTGCCAGCAGCCAGGTCATGATAGGCACTGAAGCTTTCTTT. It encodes CASSQVMIGTEAFF.

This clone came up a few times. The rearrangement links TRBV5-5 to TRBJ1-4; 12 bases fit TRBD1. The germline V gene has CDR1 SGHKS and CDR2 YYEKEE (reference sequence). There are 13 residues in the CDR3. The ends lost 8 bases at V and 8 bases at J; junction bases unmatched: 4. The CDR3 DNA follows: TGTGCCAGTGGGACAGGGGGCAACGAAAAACTGTTTTTT. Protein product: CASGTGGNEKLFF.

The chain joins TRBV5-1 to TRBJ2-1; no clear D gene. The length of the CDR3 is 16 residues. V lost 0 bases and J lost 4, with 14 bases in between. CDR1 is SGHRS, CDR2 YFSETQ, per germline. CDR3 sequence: CASSLVPAPGYNEQFF. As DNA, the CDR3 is TGCGCCAGCAGCTTGGTTCCGGCCCCAGGATACAATGAGCAGTTCTTC.

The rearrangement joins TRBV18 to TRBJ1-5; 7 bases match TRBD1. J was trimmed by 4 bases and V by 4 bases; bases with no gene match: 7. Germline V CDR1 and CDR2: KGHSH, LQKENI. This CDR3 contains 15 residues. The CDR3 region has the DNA TGTGCCAGCTCACGAAGCACAGGGGCAAATCAGCCCCAGCATTTT. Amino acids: CASSRSTGANQPQHF. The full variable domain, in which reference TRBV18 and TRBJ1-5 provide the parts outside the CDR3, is NAGVMQNPRHLVRRRGQEARLRCSPMKGHSHVYWYRQLPEEGLKFMVYLQKENIIDESGMPKERFSAEFPKEGPSILRIQQVVRGDSAAYFCASSRSTGANQPQHFGDGTRLSIL.

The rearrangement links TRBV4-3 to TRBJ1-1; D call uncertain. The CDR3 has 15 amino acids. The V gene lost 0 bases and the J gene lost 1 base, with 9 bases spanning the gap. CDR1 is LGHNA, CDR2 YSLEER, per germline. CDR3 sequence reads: CASSQDIRWNTEAFF. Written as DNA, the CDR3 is TGCGCCAGCAGCCAAGATATCCGGTGGAACACTGAAGCTTTCTTT.

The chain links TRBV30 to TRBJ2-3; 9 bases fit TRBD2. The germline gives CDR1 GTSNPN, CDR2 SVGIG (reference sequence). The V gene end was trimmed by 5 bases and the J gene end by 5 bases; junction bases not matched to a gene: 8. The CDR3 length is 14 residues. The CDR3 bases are TGTGCCTGGGAGGGAGCGGGAGGTGTAGATACGCAGTATTTT. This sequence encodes CAWEGAGGVDTQYF.